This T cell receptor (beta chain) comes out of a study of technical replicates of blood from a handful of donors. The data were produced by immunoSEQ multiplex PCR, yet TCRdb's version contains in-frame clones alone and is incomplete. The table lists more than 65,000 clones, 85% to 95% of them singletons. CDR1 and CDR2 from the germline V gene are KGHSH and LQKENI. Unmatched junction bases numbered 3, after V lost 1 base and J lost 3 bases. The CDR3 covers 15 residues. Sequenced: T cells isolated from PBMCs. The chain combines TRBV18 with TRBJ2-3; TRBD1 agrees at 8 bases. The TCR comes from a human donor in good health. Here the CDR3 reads CASSPRTGGTDTQYF. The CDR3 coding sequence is TGTGCCAGCTCACCACGAACAGGGGGGACAGATACGCAGTATTTT.